Following are 28 T cell receptor beta chains from one sample sequenced in a study of T cells expressing NK-cell markers. For each CDR3 protein, TCRdb gives one entry from its re-call of the 5' RACE reads, without DNA. Here the sample table reports over 150,000 distinct CDR3 sequences. Sample: blood T cells: a sorted CD56 or NKG2C T cell subset, CD4+ or CD8+ T cells, or bulk PBMC T cells (not recorded which). These receptors all stem from a woman aged 45-59 years in good health.

The gene calls are TRBV29-1 and TRBJ2-7; absent DNA, TCRdb's TRBD2 call cannot be checked. The CDR3 is 14 amino acids. The V gene's germline CDR1 is SQVTM and CDR2 ANQGSEA. CDR3 loop: CSVGRLAPYYEQYF.

CDR3 amino acids: CASSYQGFWEQFF. This chain links TRBV5-1 with TRBJ2-1; TCRdb calls TRBD1, which cannot be checked without DNA. Germline CDR1 is SGHRS and CDR2 is YFSETQ. The CDR3 covers 13 residues.

The rearrangement joins TRBV28 to TRBJ2-3; there is no DNA to check the TCRdb D call of TRBD2. The CDR3 has 15 amino acids. CDR1 is MDHEN and CDR2 is SYDVKM in the germline V gene. The CDR3 reads CASSSLAGGTDTQYF.

This rearrangement joins TRBV4-1 to TRBJ1-3. The CDR3 length is 15 residues. Germline CDR1 is MGHRA and CDR2 is YSYEKL. This CDR3 is CASSPGTGSGNTIYF.

The chain couples TRBV24-1 to TRBJ2-1. The CDR3 runs to 14 residues. Germline CDR1 is KGHDR and CDR2 is SFDVKD. CDR3 protein: CATSDLVSGNEQFF.

The chain uses TRBV6-2 or TRBV6-3 and TRBJ2-2; the TRBD2 assignment by TCRdb is unverifiable without DNA. Looked up from germline, CDR1 is MNHEY and CDR2 is SVGEGT. The CDR3 length is 14 residues. CDR3 amino acids: CASSAGRGTGELFF.

V and J are TRBV7-9 and TRBJ2-3; TCRdb reports TRBD2, a call that lacks DNA to check it against. The CDR3 is 18 amino acids. Germline assignment: CDR1 SEHNR and CDR2 FQNEAQ (reference sequence). CDR3 sequence reads: CASSSLAGGPSGADTQYF. Looking up the rest from reference TRBV7-9 and TRBJ2-3 gives the full variable domain: DTGVSQNPRHKITKRGQNVTFRCDPISEHNRLYWYRQTLGQGPEFLTYFQNEAQLEKSRLLSDRFSAERPKGSFSTLEIQRTEQGDSAMYLCASSSLAGGPSGADTQYFGPGTRLTVL.

The chain links TRBV27 to TRBJ1-2; lacking DNA, the TRBD1 call made by TCRdb goes unchecked. This CDR3 contains 12 residues. Germline assignment: CDR1 MNHEY and CDR2 SMNVEV (reference sequence). Here the CDR3 reads CASSGAGYGYTF.

This chain links TRBV5-1 with TRBJ2-1; TCRdb proposes TRBD1, but this gene call is untestable without DNA. There are 16 residues in the CDR3. Germline V gives CDR1 SGHRS, CDR2 YFSETQ. The CDR3 region is CASSLAPGEGVDEQFF.

The chain has TRBV15 and TRBJ2-1; the TRBD2 assignment by TCRdb is unverifiable without DNA. The CDR3 totals 13 residues. The germline V gene encodes CDR1 LNHNV and CDR2 YYDKDF (reference sequence). The CDR3: CATAGLAINEQFF.

The J gene is TRBJ2-5, the V gene TRBV6-1. The germline CDR1 and CDR2 sequences are MNHNS and SASEGT. There are 13 residues in the CDR3. CDR3 amino acids: CASSVRLSETQYF.

This chain joins TRBV27 and TRBJ2-7; the TCRdb call, TRBD1, lacks DNA for checking. CDR3 length: 16 residues. Germline CDR1 reads MNHEY; CDR2 reads SMNVEV (reference sequence). CDR3 amino acids: CASSPNPGFHTYEQYF.

This rearrangement joins TRBV6-6 to TRBJ2-5; the TCRdb call, TRBD2, lacks DNA for checking. The CDR3 has 15 amino acids. CDR1 is MNHNY, CDR2 SVGAGI, per germline (reference sequence). The CDR3 sequence: CASSYSTSGLETQYF.

This rearrangement joins TRBV27 to TRBJ1-5. Germline V CDR1 and CDR2: MNHEY, SMNVEV (reference sequence). The length of the CDR3 is 14 residues. The CDR3 region is CATAGVASNQPQHF.

This rearrangement joins TRBV5-1 to TRBJ2-1; TCRdb selects TRBD1, and the lack of DNA leaves this call unchecked. The CDR3 consists of 15 residues. The germline CDR1 and CDR2 sequences are SGHRS and YFSETQ. The CDR3 reads CASSLVDRVYNEQFF.

The rearrangement uses TRBV4-1 and TRBJ2-3; with no DNA, the TCRdb D assignment of TRBD1 cannot be verified. Germline CDR1 is MGHRA and CDR2 is YSYEKL. The CDR3 loop spans 11 amino acids. CDR3: CASGAADTQYF.

The chain couples TRBV4-1 to TRBJ2-3; the D call from TCRdb, TRBD2, cannot be confirmed without DNA. The CDR3 is 16 amino acids. CDR1 and CDR2 from the germline V gene are MGHRA and YSYEKL. CDR3 residues: CASSQERVLLLNTQYF.

The V call is TRBV29-1, the J call TRBJ2-1; there is no DNA to check the TCRdb D call of TRBD1. Germline assignment: CDR1 SQVTM and CDR2 ANQGSEA. There are 13 residues in the CDR3. The CDR3 protein is CSVEYGGPTEQFF.

V usage is TRBV3-1 and J usage is TRBJ2-2; TCRdb's D gene call, TRBD2, goes unchecked for lack of DNA. The CDR3 totals 18 residues. Germline V gene data show CDR1 as LGHDT and CDR2 as YNNKEL (reference sequence). CDR3: CASSQEGLAGGPGGELFF. The entire variable domain, with the rest obtained from reference TRBV3-1 and TRBJ2-2, is as follows: DTAVSQTPKYLVTQMGNDKSIKCEQNLGHDTMYWYKQDSKKFLKIMFSYNNKELIINETVPNRFSPKSPDKAHLNLHINSLELGDSAVYFCASSQEGLAGGPGGELFFGEGSRLTVL.

CDR3 loop: CATRTGMNTEAFF. The chain carries TRBV27 and TRBJ1-1; the TRBD1 assignment by TCRdb is unverifiable without DNA. There are 13 residues in the CDR3. Germline CDR1 reads MNHEY; CDR2 reads SMNVEV (reference sequence).

This chain links TRBV20-1 with TRBJ2-1; TCRdb calls TRBD1, which cannot be checked without DNA. Germline values: CDR1 DFQATT, CDR2 SNEGSKA (reference sequence). This CDR3 has 15 residues. CDR3 amino acids: CSARDPGANYNEQFF.

The V and J genes are TRBV20-1 and TRBJ1-1. This CDR3 contains 12 residues. Germline CDR1 and CDR2: DFQATT and SNEGSKA (reference sequence). CDR3 region: CSAIDIDPEAFF.

The V call is TRBV11-2, the J call TRBJ2-1; TCRdb calls TRBD2, which cannot be checked without DNA. Germline CDR1 and CDR2: SGHAT and FQNNGV. The CDR3 is 15 amino acids. The CDR3 here is CASSPGTSGYLEQFF.

The chain combines TRBV15 with TRBJ1-1. Germline values: CDR1 LNHNV, CDR2 YYDKDF (reference sequence). This CDR3 is built from 14 residues. The CDR3 loop is CATSRRDFDTEAFF.

This chain's CDR3 is CASSWQGRDTGELFF. V and J are TRBV7-9 and TRBJ2-2; TCRdb's D gene call, TRBD2, goes unchecked for lack of DNA. The CDR3 covers 15 residues. Germline CDR1 and CDR2: SEHNR and FQNEAQ (reference sequence). The full variable domain, its missing parts supplied by reference TRBV7-9 and TRBJ2-2, is DTGVSQNPRHKITKRGQNVTFRCDPISEHNRLYWYRQTLGQGPEFLTYFQNEAQLEKSRLLSDRFSAERPKGSFSTLEIQRTEQGDSAMYLCASSWQGRDTGELFFGEGSRLTVL.

V usage is TRBV20-1 and J usage is TRBJ2-1; TCRdb picks TRBD1, but there is no DNA to check that call. Germline V lookup: CDR1 DFQATT, CDR2 SNEGSKA (reference sequence). This CDR3 is built from 15 residues. This CDR3 is CSARGIRERRNEQFF.

The CDR3: CSVLGQGRNEKLFF. The genes are TRBV29-1 and TRBJ1-4; the D call from TCRdb, TRBD1, cannot be confirmed without DNA. Germline CDR1 is SQVTM and CDR2 is ANQGSEA. CDR3 length: 14 residues. Based on the CDR3 plus reference TRBV29-1 and TRBJ1-4, the full variable domain is SAVISQKPSRDICQRGTSLTIQCQVDSQVTMMFWYRQQPGQSLTLIATANQGSEATYESGFVIDKFPISRPNLTFSTLTVSNMSPEDSSIYLCSVLGQGRNEKLFFGSGTQLSVL.

The chain combines TRBV12-3 or TRBV12-4 with TRBJ2-1; lacking DNA, the TRBD2 call made by TCRdb goes unchecked. There are 14 residues in the CDR3. CDR3 in amino acids: CASSGLATYNEQFF.